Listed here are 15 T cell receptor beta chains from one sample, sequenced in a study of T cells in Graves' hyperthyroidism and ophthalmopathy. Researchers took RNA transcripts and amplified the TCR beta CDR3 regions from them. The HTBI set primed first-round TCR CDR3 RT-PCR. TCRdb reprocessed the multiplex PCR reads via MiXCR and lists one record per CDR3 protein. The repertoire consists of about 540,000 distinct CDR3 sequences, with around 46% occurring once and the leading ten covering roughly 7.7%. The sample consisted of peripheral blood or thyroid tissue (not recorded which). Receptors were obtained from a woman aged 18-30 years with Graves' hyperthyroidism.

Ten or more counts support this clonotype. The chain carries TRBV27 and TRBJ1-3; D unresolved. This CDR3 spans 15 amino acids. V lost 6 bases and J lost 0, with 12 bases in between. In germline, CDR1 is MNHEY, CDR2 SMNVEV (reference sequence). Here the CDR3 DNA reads TGTGCCAGCAGAGACGGTAGATTCTCTGGAAACACCATATATTTT. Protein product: CASRDGRFSGNTIYF.

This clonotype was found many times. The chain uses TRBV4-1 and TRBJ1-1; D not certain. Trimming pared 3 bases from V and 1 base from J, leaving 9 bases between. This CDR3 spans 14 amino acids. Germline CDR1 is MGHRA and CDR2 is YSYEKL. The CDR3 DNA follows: TGCGCCAGCAGCCACGACAAAAAGAACACTGAAGCTTTCTTT. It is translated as CASSHDKKNTEAFF.

The CDR3 DNA reads TGTGCCAGTAGTAGGCCCGCCGACACCTACACCGGGGAGCTGTTTTTT. Residues: CASSRPADTYTGELFF. The V and J genes are TRBV19 and TRBJ2-2; D is uncertain. The germline CDR1 and CDR2 sequences are LNHDA and SQIVND (reference sequence). The CDR3 is 16 amino acids. V was trimmed by 4 bases and J by 3 bases, leaving 15 bases between them.

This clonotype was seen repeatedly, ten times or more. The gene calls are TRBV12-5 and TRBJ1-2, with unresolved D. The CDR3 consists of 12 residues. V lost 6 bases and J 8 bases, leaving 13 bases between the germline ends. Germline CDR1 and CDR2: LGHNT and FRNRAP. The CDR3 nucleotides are TGTGCTAGTGGAACCCAAGCAAACGGCTACACCTTC. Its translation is CASGTQANGYTF.

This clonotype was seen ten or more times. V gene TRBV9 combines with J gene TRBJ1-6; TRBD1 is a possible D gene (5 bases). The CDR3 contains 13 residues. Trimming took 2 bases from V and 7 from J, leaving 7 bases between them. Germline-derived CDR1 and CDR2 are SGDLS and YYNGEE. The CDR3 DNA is TGTGCCAGCAGCGTGTCAGGGAATTCACCCCTCCACTTT. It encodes CASSVSGNSPLHF.

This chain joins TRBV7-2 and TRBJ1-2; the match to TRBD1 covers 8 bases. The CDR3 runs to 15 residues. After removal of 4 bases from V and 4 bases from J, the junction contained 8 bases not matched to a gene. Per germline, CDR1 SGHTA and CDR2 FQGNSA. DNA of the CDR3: TGTGCCAGCAGCTCCCGGACAGGGAACTTCTATGGCTACACCTTC. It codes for CASSSRTGNFYGYTF.

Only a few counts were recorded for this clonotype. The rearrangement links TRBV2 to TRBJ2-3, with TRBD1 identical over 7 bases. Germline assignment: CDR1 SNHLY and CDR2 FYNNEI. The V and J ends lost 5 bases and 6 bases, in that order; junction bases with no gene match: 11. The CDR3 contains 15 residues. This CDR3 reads CASSLQGKNIDTQYF. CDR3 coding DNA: TGTGCCAGCAGTTTACAGGGGAAAAATATCGATACGCAGTATTTT. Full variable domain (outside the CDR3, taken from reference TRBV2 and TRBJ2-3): EPEVTQTPSHQVTQMGQEVILRCVPISNHLYFYWYRQILGQKVEFLVSFYNNEISEKSEIFDDQFSVERPDGSNFTLKIRSTKLEDSAMYFCASSLQGKNIDTQYFGPGTRLTVL.

The CDR3 sequence is CSAREDRGYGNTF. In nucleotides, the CDR3 is TGCAGTGCTAGAGAAGACAGGGGCTATGGAAACACCTTC. The V gene is TRBV20-1, the J gene TRBJ1-2; 8 bases fit TRBD1. Germline CDR1 is DFQATT and CDR2 is SNEGSKA (reference sequence). Trimming took 0 bases from V and 12 from J; bases not matched to a gene: 9. This CDR3 has 13 amino acids.

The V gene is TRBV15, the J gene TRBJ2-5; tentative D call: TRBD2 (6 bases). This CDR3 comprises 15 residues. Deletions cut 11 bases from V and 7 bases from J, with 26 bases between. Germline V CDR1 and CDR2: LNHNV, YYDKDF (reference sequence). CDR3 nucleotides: TGTGCCCCTCCCCTTAGCGGTGGGGGTTCAAGGACCCAGTACTTC. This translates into CAPPLSGGGSRTQYF.

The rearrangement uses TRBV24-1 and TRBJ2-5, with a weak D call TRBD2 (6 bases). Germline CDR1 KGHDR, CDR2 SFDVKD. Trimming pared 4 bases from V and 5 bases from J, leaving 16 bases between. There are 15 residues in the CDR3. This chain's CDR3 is CATSDPGTSVETQYF. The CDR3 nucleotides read TGTGCCACCAGTGACCCCGGGACTTCGGTCGAGACCCAGTACTTC.

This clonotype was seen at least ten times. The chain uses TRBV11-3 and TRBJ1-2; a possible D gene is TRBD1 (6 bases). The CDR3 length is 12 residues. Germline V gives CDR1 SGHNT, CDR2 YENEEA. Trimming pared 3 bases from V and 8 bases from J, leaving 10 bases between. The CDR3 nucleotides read TGTGCCAGCAGCTTCGACAGGCGAGGCTACACCTTC. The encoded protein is CASSFDRRGYTF.

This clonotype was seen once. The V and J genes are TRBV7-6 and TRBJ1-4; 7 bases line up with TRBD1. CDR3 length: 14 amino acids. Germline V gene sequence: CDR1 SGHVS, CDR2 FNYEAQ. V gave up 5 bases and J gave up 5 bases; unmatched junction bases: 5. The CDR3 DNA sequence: TGTGCCAGCAGCAGGGGACAGAAGAATGAAAAACTGTTTTTT. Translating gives CASSRGQKNEKLFF. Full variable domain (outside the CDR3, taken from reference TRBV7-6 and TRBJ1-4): GAGVSQSPRYKVTKRGQDVALRCDPISGHVSLYWYRQALGQGPEFLTYFNYEAQQDKSGLPNDRFSAERPEGSISTLTIQRTEQRDSAMYRCASSRGQKNEKLFFGSGTQLSVL.

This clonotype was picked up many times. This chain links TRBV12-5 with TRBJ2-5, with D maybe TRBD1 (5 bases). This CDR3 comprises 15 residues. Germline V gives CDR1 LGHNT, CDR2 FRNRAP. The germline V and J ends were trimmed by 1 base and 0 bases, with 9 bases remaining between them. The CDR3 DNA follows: TGTGCTAGTGGTTTGGGGACATCTTACCAAGAGACCCAGTACTTC. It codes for CASGLGTSYQETQYF.

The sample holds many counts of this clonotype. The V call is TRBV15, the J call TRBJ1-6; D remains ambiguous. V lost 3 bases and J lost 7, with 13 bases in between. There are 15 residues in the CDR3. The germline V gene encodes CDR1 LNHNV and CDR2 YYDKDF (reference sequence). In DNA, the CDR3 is TGTGCCACCAGCAGTCTCCCGGGCCGAAATTCACCCCTCCACTTT. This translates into CATSSLPGRNSPLHF.

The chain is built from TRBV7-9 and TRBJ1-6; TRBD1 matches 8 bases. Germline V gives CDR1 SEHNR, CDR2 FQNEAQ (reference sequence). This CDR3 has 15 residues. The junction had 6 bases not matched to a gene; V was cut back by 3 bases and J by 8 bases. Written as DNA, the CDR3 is TGTGCCAGCAGCTTCGGGGGGACAGGTCATTCACCCCTCCACTTT. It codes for CASSFGGTGHSPLHF.